Listed below are T cell receptor beta chains from one sample, sequenced in a study of cytomegalovirus exposure and HLA in healthy donors. The data were produced by immunoSEQ multiplex PCR, yet TCRdb's version contains in-frame clones alone and is incomplete. The sample contains about 86,000 clones, 60% to 80% of which appear only once. Sample: PBMCs. All receptors come from a man between 60 and 75 years old in good health and CMV-seronegative. The CDR3 runs from the conserved cysteine through the conserved F or W. D genes are given only for firm matches.

TRBV2 | . | CASSGGLAADEQFF
TRBV15 | . | CATSRAGGRNNSPLHF
TRBV7-2 | . | CASSLDGGTEAFF
TRBV7-2 | . | CASSRQGSGNTIYF
TRBV5-6 | TRBD2 | CASSFGSGNSGANVLTF
TRBV19 | . | CASTRRDPSKYGYTF
TRBV19 | . | CASSIDRVAAQYF
TRBV27 | . | CASSRGCKDNEQFF
TRBV15 | . | CATSGQYRTDTQYF
TRBV6-5 | . | CASSFLTDPNSPLHF
TRBV19 | . | CASSIEAGRYGYEQYF
TRBV15 | TRBD1 | CATRKTGDEDGYTF
TRBV7-2 | TRBD1 | CASSGQVGGQPQHF